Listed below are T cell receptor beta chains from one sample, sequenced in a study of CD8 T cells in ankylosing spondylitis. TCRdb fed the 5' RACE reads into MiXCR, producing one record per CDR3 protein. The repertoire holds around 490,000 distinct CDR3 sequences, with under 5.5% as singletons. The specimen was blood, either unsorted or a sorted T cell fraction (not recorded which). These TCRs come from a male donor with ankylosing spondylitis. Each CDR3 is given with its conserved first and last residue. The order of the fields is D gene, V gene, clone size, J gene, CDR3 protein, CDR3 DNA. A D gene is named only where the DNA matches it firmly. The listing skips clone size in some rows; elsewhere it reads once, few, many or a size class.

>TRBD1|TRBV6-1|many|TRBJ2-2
CASSRKPGGGTGELFF
TGTGCCAGCAGCCGTAAACCAGGGGGCGGGACCGGGGAGCTGTTTTTT
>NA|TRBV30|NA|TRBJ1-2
CAWRSTGSNYGYTF
TGTGCCTGGAGGAGCACAGGTTCTAACTATGGCTACACCTTC
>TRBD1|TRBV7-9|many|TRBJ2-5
CASSLWTGGETQYF
TGTGCCAGCAGCTTATGGACAGGGGGGGAGACCCAGTACTTC
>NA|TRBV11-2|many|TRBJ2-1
CASSLPGADEQFF
TGTGCCAGCAGCTTACCGGGAGCGGATGAGCAGTTCTTC
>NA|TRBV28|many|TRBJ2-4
CASSLPGATNIQYF
TGTGCCAGCAGTTTACCAGGGGCAACAAACATTCAGTACTTC
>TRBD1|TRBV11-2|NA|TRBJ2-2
CASSPLQGAGDTGELFF
TGTGCCAGCAGCCCACTTCAGGGGGCAGGGGACACCGGGGAGCTGTTTTTT
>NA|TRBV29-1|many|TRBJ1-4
CSFRSDSEKLFF
TGCAGCTTCCGCTCGGACAGTGAAAAACTGTTTTTT
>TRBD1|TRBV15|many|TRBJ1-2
CATSRAGTGRRGYTF
TGTGCCACCAGCAGAGCCGGGACAGGGAGGCGCGGCTACACCTTC
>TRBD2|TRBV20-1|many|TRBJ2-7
CSARGGLAVEQYF
TGCAGTGCTAGAGGGGGACTAGCGGTGGAGCAGTACTTC
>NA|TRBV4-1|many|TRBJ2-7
CASSQRQPNRYEQYF
TGCGCCAGCAGCCAACGACAGCCCAACCGCTACGAGCAGTACTTC
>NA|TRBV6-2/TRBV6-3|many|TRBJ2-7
CASSYPTGYEQYF
TGTGCCAGCAGTTACCCCACAGGCTACGAGCAGTACTTC
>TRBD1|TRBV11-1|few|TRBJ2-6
CASSPPLGTGGTGANVLTF
TGTGCCAGCAGCCCACCCCTAGGGACAGGGGGCACTGGGGCCAACGTCCTGACTTTC
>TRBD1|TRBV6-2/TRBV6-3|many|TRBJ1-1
CASRMDRYTEAFF
TGTGCCAGCAGGATGGACAGGTACACTGAAGCTTTCTTT
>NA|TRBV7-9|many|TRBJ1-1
CASSSGLHTEAFF
TGTGCCAGCAGCTCAGGGCTTCACACTGAAGCTTTCTTT
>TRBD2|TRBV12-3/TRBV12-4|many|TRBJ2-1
CASSLLLAGEVNEQFF
TGTGCCAGCAGTTTGCTCCTAGCGGGAGAAGTCAATGAGCAGTTCTTC
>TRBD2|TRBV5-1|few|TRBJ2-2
CASSPLAGRTGELFF
TGCGCCAGCAGCCCTTTAGCGGGGAGAACCGGGGAGCTGTTTTTT
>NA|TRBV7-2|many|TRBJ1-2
CASSRRGGYGYTF
TGTGCCAGCAGCCGCCGGGGCGGCTATGGCTACACCTTC
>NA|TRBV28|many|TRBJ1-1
CASSSPPSEAFF
TGTGCCAGCAGTTCCCCACCCAGTGAAGCTTTCTTT
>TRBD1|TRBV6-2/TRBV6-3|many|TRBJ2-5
CASSERWKQGYQETQYF
TGTGCCAGCAGTGAGAGATGGAAACAGGGGTACCAAGAGACCCAGTACTTC
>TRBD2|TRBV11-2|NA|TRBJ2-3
CASSLGLAGGPSYTDTQYF
TGTGCCAGCAGCTTGGGACTAGCGGGAGGGCCCAGTTATACAGATACGCAGTATTTT
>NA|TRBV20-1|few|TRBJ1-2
CSARVAGTYGYTF
TGCAGTGCTAGAGTTGCAGGCACCTATGGCTACACCTTC
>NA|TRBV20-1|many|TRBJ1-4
CSARDQSAGDEKLFF
TGCAGTGCTAGAGATCAATCAGCAGGGGATGAAAAACTGTTTTTT
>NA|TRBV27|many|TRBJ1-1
CASSLSGVNTEAFF
TGTGCCAGCAGTTTATCCGGGGTAAACACTGAAGCTTTCTTT
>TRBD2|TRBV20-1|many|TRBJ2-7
CSARDRGGKYF
TGCAGTGCTAGAGATCGGGGGGGGAAGTACTTC
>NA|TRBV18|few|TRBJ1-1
CASSPPGTLNTEAFF
TGTGCCAGCTCACCACCGGGAACTTTGAACACTGAAGCTTTCTTT
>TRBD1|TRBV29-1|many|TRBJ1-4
CSAGTGGEKLFF
TGCAGCGCCGGGACAGGGGGTGAAAAACTGTTTTTT
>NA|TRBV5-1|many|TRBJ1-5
CASSPRAGENQPQHF
TGCGCCAGCAGCCCGAGGGCAGGGGAAAATCAGCCCCAGCATTTT
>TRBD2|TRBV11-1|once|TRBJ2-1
CASSSLAGGNEQFF
TGTGCCAGCAGCTCACTAGCGGGGGGTAATGAGCAGTTCTTC
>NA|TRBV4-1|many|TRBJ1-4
CASSQTHGEKLFF
TGCGCCAGCAGCCAAACGCACGGTGAAAAACTGTTTTTT
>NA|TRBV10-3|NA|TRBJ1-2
CAISTNRGSENYGYTF
TGTGCCATCAGTACAAACCGGGGATCAGAGAACTATGGCTACACCTTC
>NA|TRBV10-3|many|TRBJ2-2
CAISPRGGELFF
TGTGCCATCAGTCCCAGGGGCGGGGAGCTGTTTTTT
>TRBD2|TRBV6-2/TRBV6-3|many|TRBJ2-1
CASSYAPIAGAGYNEQFF
TGTGCCAGCAGTTACGCCCCGATAGCGGGAGCGGGTTACAATGAGCAGTTCTTC
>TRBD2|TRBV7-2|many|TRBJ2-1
CASSLAGASGSYNEQFF
TGTGCCAGCAGCTTAGCGGGGGCTAGCGGGAGCTACAATGAGCAGTTCTTC
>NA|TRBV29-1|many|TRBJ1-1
CSASSGEDTEAFF
TGCAGCGCGTCATCCGGGGAGGATACTGAAGCTTTCTTT
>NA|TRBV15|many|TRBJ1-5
CATSRGENQPQHF
TGTGCCACCAGCAGGGGGGAGAATCAGCCCCAGCATTTT
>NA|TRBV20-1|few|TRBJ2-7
CSASSGTGEQYF
TGCAGTGCTAGTTCTGGGACTGGCGAGCAGTACTTC
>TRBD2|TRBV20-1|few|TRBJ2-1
CSAHIAGGTHEQFF
TGCAGTGCCCACATAGCGGGAGGGACCCATGAGCAGTTCTTC
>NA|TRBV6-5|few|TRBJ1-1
CASSYSGVRTEAFF
TGTGCCAGCAGTTACTCAGGGGTCCGAACTGAAGCTTTCTTT
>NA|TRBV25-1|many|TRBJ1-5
CASSESGVGNQPQHF
TGTGCCAGCAGTGAATCTGGGGTAGGGAATCAGCCCCAGCATTTT
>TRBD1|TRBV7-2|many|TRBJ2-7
CASSLRQGVAEQYF
TGTGCCAGCAGCCTAAGACAGGGGGTCGCCGAGCAGTACTTC
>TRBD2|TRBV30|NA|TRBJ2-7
CAWSTLGAGNYEQYF
TGTGCCTGGAGTACTTTGGGAGCGGGAAACTACGAGCAGTACTTC
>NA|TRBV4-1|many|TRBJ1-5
CASSQDDRSQPQHF
TGCGCCAGCAGCCAAGATGATAGGAGCCAGCCCCAGCATTTT
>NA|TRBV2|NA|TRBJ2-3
CASSEFRRSTDTQYF
TGTGCCAGCAGTGAATTCAGGCGGAGCACAGATACGCAGTATTTT
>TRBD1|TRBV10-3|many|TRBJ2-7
CAISPGQGYEQYF
TGTGCCATCAGCCCGGGACAGGGCTACGAGCAGTACTTC
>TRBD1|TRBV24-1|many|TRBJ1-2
CATSPGQRYGYTF
TGTGCCACCAGCCCGGGACAGAGATATGGCTACACCTTC
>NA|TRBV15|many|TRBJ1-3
CATSRFYPEGSGNTIYF
TGTGCCACCAGCAGATTCTACCCGGAGGGCTCTGGAAACACCATATATTTT
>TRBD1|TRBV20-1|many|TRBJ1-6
CSARDQGVNSPLHF
TGCAGTGCTAGAGATCAGGGGGTAAATTCACCCCTCCACTTT
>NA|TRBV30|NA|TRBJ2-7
CATDLQGLSEQYF
TGTGCCACAGACCTGCAGGGACTTAGCGAGCAGTACTTC
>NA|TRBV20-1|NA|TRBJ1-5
CSATPGGSNQPQHF
TGCAGTGCTACCCCCGGGGGGAGCAATCAGCCCCAGCATTTT
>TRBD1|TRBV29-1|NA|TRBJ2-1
CSVVSDRGKNEQFF
TGCAGCGTTGTGTCGGACAGGGGAAAAAATGAGCAGTTCTTC
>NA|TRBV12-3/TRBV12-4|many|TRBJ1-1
CASSFIRGDTEAFF
TGTGCCAGCAGTTTTATCAGGGGAGACACTGAAGCTTTCTTT
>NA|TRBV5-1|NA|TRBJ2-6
CASSLNLGANVLTF
TGCGCCAGCAGCTTGAACCTGGGGGCCAACGTCCTGACTTTC
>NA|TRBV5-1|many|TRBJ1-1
CASSSYQNTEAFF
TGCGCCAGCAGCTCCTACCAAAACACTGAAGCTTTCTTT
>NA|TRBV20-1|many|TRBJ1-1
CSAKNTEAFF
TGCAGTGCTAAGAACACTGAAGCTTTCTTT
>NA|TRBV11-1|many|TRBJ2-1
CASSLRGGLWGQMDEQFF
TGTGCCAGCAGCTTAAGAGGCGGGCTTTGGGGGCAAATGGATGAGCAGTTCTTC